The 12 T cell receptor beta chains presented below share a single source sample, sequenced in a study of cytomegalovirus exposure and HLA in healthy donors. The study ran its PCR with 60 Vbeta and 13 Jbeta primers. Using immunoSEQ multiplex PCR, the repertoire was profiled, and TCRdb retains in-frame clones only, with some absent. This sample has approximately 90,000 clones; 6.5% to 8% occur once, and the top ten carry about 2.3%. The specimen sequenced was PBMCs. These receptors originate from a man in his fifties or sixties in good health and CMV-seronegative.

The CDR3 loop reads CSVERAADTQYF. CDR3 in DNA: TGCAGCGTTGAGCGGGCTGCTGATACGCAGTATTTT. V and J are TRBV29-1 and TRBJ2-3; a possible D gene is TRBD2 (5 bases). The CDR3 contains 12 residues. V lost 3 bases and J 6 bases, leaving 10 bases between the germline ends. CDR1 SQVTM and CDR2 ANQGSEA come from the germline V gene.

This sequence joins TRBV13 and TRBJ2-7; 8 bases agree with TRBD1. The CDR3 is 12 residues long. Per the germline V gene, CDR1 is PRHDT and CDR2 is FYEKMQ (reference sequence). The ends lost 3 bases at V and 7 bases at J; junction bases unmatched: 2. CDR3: CASSFRGREQYF. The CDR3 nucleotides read TGTGCCAGCAGCTTCAGGGGGCGGGAGCAGTACTTC.

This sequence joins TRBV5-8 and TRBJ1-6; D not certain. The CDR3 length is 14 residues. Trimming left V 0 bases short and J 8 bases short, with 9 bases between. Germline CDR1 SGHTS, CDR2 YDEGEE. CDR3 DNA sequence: TGTGCCAGCAGCTTGGGTATGGGCTATTCACCCCTCCACTTT. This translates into CASSLGMGYSPLHF. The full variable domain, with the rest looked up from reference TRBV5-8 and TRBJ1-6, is EAGVTQSPTHLIKTRGQQATLRCSPISGHTSVYWYQQALGLGLQFLLWYDEGEERNRGNFPPRFSGRQFPNYSSELNVNALELEDSALYLCASSLGMGYSPLHFGNGTRLTVT.

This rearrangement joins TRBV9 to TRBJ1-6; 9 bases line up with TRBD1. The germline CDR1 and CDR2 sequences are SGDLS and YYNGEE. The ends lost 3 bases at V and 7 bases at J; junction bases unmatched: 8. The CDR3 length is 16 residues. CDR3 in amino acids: CASSEWTGVGNSPLHF. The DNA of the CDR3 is TGTGCCAGCAGCGAATGGACAGGGGTTGGGAATTCACCCCTCCACTTT.

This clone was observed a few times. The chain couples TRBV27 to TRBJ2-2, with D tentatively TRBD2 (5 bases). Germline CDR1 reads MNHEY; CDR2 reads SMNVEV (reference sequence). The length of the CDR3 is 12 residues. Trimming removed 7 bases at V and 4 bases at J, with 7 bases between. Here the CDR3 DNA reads TGTGCCAGCAACCGGGGCACCGGGGAGCTGTTTTTT. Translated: CASNRGTGELFF.

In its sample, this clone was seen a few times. The CDR3 region is CASSFRNTEAFF. CDR3 sequence (DNA): TGTGCCAGCAGCTTCAGAAACACTGAAGCTTTCTTT. V and J are TRBV5-4 and TRBJ1-1; D gene uncertain. Germline V gene lookup returns CDR1 SGHNT and CDR2 YYREEE (reference sequence). Deletions cut 2 bases from V and 2 bases from J, with 4 bases between. The CDR3 is 12 amino acids.

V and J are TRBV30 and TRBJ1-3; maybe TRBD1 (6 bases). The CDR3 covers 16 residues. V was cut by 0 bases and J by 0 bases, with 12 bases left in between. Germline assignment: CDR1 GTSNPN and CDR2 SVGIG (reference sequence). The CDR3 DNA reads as TGTGCCTGGAGTGTAAGTCAGGGGCGCTCTGGAAACACCATATATTTT. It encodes CAWSVSQGRSGNTIYF.

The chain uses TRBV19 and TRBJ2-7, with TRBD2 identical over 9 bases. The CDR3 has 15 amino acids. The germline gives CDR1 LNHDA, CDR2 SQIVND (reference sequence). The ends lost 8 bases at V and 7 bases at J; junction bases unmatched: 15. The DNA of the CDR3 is TGTGCCAGTGGGGCCCTAGCGGGACCAATCGGGGAGCAGTACTTC. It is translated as CASGALAGPIGEQYF.

As DNA, the CDR3 is TGTGCCAGCAGTTTTCTAGGGGCAACTGAAGCTTTCTTT. Protein sequence: CASSFLGATEAFF. This chain uses TRBV27 with TRBJ1-1, with D possibly matching TRBD1 (5 bases). CDR3 length equals 13 residues. Germline assignment: CDR1 MNHEY and CDR2 SMNVEV (reference sequence). The V end lost 3 bases, the J end lost 5 bases, and 10 bases lay between the germline ends.

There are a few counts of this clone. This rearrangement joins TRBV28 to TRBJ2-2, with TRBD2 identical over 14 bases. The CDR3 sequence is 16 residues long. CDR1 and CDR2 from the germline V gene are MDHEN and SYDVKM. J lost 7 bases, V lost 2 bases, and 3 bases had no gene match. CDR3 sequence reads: CASSLGLAGGSGELFF. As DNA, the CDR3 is TGTGCCAGCAGTTTAGGACTAGCGGGAGGCAGCGGGGAGCTGTTTTTT.

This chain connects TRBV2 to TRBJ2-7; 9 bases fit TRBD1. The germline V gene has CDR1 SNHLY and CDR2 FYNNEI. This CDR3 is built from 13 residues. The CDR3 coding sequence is TGTGCGGGGGGTGGGACAGGGACCCCCGAGCAGTACTTC. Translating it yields CAGGGTGTPEQYF. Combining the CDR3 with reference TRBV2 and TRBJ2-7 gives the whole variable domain EPEVTQTPSHQVTQMGQEVILRCVPISNHLYFYWYRQILGQKVEFLVSFYNNEISEKSEIFDDQFSVERPDGSNFTLKIRSTKLEDSAMYFCAGGGTGTPEQYFGPGTRLTVT.

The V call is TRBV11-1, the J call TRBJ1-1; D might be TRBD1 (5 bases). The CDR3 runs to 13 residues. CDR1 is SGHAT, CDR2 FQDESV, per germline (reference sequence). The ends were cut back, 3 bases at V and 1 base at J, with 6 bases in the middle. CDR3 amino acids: CASSFGGNTEAFF. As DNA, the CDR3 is TGTGCCAGCAGCTTCGGGGGGAACACTGAAGCTTTCTTT.